A selection of T cell receptor beta chains follows, all from one sample in a study of low-dose radiotherapy and immunotherapy resistance in tumors. TCRdb re-analysed the reads in MiXCR, keeping a single row per CDR3 protein. The sample has some 100,000 distinct CDR3 sequences, about 20% seen once. Source: PBMCs, taken after low-dose radiotherapy plus immunotherapy. These receptors all come from a male donor with prostate cancer. Each CDR3 is given with its conserved first and last residue.

>TRBV19|TRBJ1-1
CASSIGGLTEAFF
>TRBV12-3/TRBV12-4|TRBJ1-1
CASSRQTGGLLMNTEAFF
>TRBV13|TRBJ2-2
CASSGRLNTGELFF
>TRBV5-1|TRBJ2-3
CASRPTTTDTQYF
>TRBV6-1|TRBJ2-7
CATNPGQPTYEQYF
>TRBV10-1|TRBJ2-3
CASSPRGGLGTTDTQYF
>TRBV6-4|TRBJ2-2
CASSDAPGTGGPGELFF
>TRBV6-2/TRBV6-3|TRBJ2-5
CASSYSPGDMQETQYF
>TRBV19|TRBJ1-5
CASSIDYRALPMHF
>TRBV29-1|TRBJ1-2
CSVVLGTAVYGYTF
>TRBV19|TRBJ1-1
CASSRDRGTDTEAFF
>TRBV18|TRBJ1-1
CASSRGHENTEAFF
>TRBV11-2|TRBJ2-3
CASSPLRLAGAKRTDTQYF
>TRBV6-6|TRBJ2-2
CASRESNTGELFFF
>TRBV6-5|TRBJ2-3
CASTLQGTDTQYF
>TRBV19|TRBJ2-1
CASNPRGGSSYNEQFF
>TRBV13|TRBJ1-1
CASSPEEREAFF
>TRBV27|TRBJ2-2
CANSKGTGGPGELFF
>TRBV5-4|TRBJ2-2
CASSLQRGTGELFF
>TRBV11-2|TRBJ2-3
CASSAQGTDTQYF
>TRBV9|TRBJ2-2
CASSVATTLTGELFF
>TRBV3-1|TRBJ2-1
CASSLSGGGYNEQFF
>TRBV11-3|TRBJ2-1
CASSSAGTYNEQFF
>TRBV3-1|TRBJ2-1
CASSQYTGNEQFF
>TRBV19|TRBJ2-3
CASSIGTSGGGTDTQYF
>TRBV7-2|TRBJ2-5
CASAEGEEETQYF
>TRBV9|TRBJ2-3
CASSPRPSADTQYF
>TRBV20-1|TRBJ2-7
CSVEGVYEQYF
>TRBV28|TRBJ2-2
CASSPWDRENTGELFF
>TRBV19|TRBJ2-7
CASSDSLYEQYF
>TRBV2|TRBJ2-3
CASSEERDTQYF
>TRBV5-1|TRBJ2-5
CASSLGMGQETQYF
>TRBV29-1|TRBJ2-7
CSVGLRFSNHEQYF
>TRBV6-6|TRBJ1-4
CASRKGVPATNEKLFF
>TRBV6-5|TRBJ2-7
CASRPHTAGYEQYF
>TRBV18|TRBJ2-3
CASSPTATDTQYF
>TRBV28|TRBJ1-5
CASSFRGAYSQPQHF
>TRBV29-1|TRBJ1-1
CSVTRGKDTEAFF